A selection of T cell receptor beta chains follows, all from one sample in a study of cytotoxic CD8 clonotypes in ibrutinib-treated CLL. The method was immunoSEQ multiplex PCR; TCRdb's version includes in-frame clones alone and lacks a portion of them. The table shows some 200,000 clones, with 55% to 85% occurring only once. The sample here was PBMCs, taken after 24 months of ibrutinib treatment. The receptors derive from a human donor with chronic lymphocytic leukemia. CDR3s include the opening cysteine and the closing phenylalanine or tryptophan. Each record gives: V gene, CDR3 protein.

>TRBV4-3
CASRIAAHTGELFF
>TRBV30
CAWMGSGPDYTF
>TRBV27
CASSWGLSNEKLFF
>TRBV19
CASSPGGHTGELFF
>TRBV9
CASSPRPTVVEQYF
>TRBV18
CASSVLMNTEAFF
>TRBV19
CALIAPYEQYF
>TRBV7-6
CASSLGLAGGPYEQYF
>TRBV10-3
CAISESLTPEQFF
>TRBV7-3
CASSSLGLAGGEQFF
>TRBV9
CASSYEGEQFF
>TRBV15
CATSPRTYRTGVTQYF
>TRBV4-1
CASSQTRDRDSRGYTF
>TRBV4-1
CASSQDLWYEQYF
>TRBV5-8
CASSLGTSGSYEQYF
>TRBV23-1
CASSTGSYEQYF
>TRBV7-9
CASSSRLAGGHEQYF
>TRBV27
CASSLYPGLAGRSSYEQYF
>TRBV19
CASSIDGRAYNEQFF
>TRBV4-1
CASSLMGQSYGYTF
>TRBV28
CASSSGPLETQYF
>TRBV14
CASSQVWWSGYTF
>TRBV18
CASSPGREETQYF
>TRBV27
CASSLIQGDEQYF
>TRBV5-1
CASSLGGLMNTEAFF
>TRBV20-1
CSAKRNEKLFF
>TRBV18
CASSPGTISTDTQYF
>TRBV11-2
CASSRGASELRQYF
>TRBV6-6
CASSKRDSEKLFF
>TRBV7-6
CASSLALVRGASGANVLTF
>TRBV29-1
CSTRSAGSYEQYF
>TRBV29-1
CSVTAGGASETQYF
>TRBV9
CASSPRAEPYNEQFF
>TRBV7-2
CASALDSIQETQYF
>TRBV11-2
CASTETSHQVEQFF
>TRBV5-1
CASSLDGQGFYEQYF
>TRBV7-6
CASSLSRGSYNEQFF
>TRBV19
CASSIDQVSGTQYF
>TRBV6-5
CASSYSPTGWYEQYF
>TRBV7-7
CASSLEVNTEAFF
>TRBV4-1
CASRSPEKNTEAFF
>TRBV5-4
CASSLVASGGSYEQYF
>TRBV7-9
CASSLKGRDEQFF
>TRBV7-8
CASSFALAGAYTGELFF
>TRBV9
CASSVGSGNSDGYTF
>TRBV19
CASSSGLAEETQYF
>TRBV27
CASTWTGNSNQPQHF
>TRBV18
CASSPPGQGRETQYF
>TRBV28
CASSLLGQVTYGYTF
>TRBV5-1
CASSLDRPNTEAFF
>TRBV11-2
CASSLVLAEETQYF
>TRBV5-6
CASSPSLAGGIEQFF
>TRBV9
CASSVGVAGVTDTQYF
>TRBV7-9
CASSLEATLDYEQYF